Detailed here is one T cell receptor beta chain. Its antigen is not known. This entry is derived from a study of identical twins. Study conclusions and caveats: The study based its conclusions on cross-sectional statistical analysis and did not follow the same donors. Out-of-frame beta sequences exhibited a weaker degree of excess twin sharing. Twin-shared out-of-frame alpha sequences showed excess low generation probability.

All donors were healthy Caucasians. MiXCR, run by TCRdb on the 5' RACE reads, gives a single entry per CDR3 protein. The sample lists a few hundred thousand distinct CDR3 sequences; about 11% were seen once. The CDR3 spans 16 residues. Germline V gives CDR1 MNHEY, CDR2 SMNVEV (reference sequence). The V and J ends lost 5 bases and 5 bases respectively, with 22 bases between them. The TCR sequence derives from a man aged 45 to 65 in good health. Sequenced material: memory T cells sorted from blood. The chain couples TRBV27 to TRBJ2-7, with a tentative D call TRBD1 (6 bases). This CDR3 reads CASSPYRDKKGDEQYF. The CDR3 DNA is TGTGCCAGCAGTCCCTATCGGGACAAGAAAGGGGACGAGCAGTACTTC.